The T cell receptor beta chain under discussion was sequenced for a study of T cells in Graves' hyperthyroidism and ophthalmopathy. On this clonotype: Germline is not matched at one junction end, which may reflect a read error.

RNA transcripts provided the source from which TCR beta CDR3 regions were amplified. The HTBI set primed first-round TCR CDR3 RT-PCR. From the multiplex PCR reads, TCRdb called clonotypes with MiXCR, one entry per CDR3 protein. The table has roughly 650,000 distinct CDR3 sequences, roughly 16% seen once; the top ten hold roughly 3%. This TCR was sampled from a middle-aged woman with Graves' ophthalmopathy. The sequencing input was blood.

For the CDR3, the DNA is TGCAGCGTTAAAACCCTTCCCTCCTACAATGAGCAGCTCTTC. Translation gives CSVKTLPSYNEQLF. The chain employs TRBV29-1 and TRBJ2-1; D is unresolved. Germline values: CDR1 SQVTM, CDR2 ANQGSEA. The CDR3 covers 14 residues.